Presented here are 24 T cell receptor beta chains from one specimen sequenced in a study of control samples from healthy donors and cancer patients. Data came from immunoSEQ multiplex PCR; TCRdb stores just in-frame clones and leaves some out. The sample shows fewer than 150,000 clones, roughly 90% of them seen only once. What was sequenced was blood. The receptors derive from a woman between 18 and 30 years old in good health.

V is TRBV4-2 and J is TRBJ1-2; maybe TRBD1 (6 bases). The CDR3 consists of 18 residues. The ends were cut back, 3 bases at V and 5 bases at J, with 25 bases in the middle. CDR1 is LGHNA, CDR2 YNFKEQ, per germline. The CDR3 sequence: CASSQHRQEGINLYGYTF. The DNA of the CDR3 is TGTGCCAGCAGCCAGCATAGACAGGAAGGGATCAACTTATATGGCTACACCTTC.

V and J are TRBV7-9 and TRBJ1-4; no definite D call. Germline V CDR1 and CDR2: SEHNR, FQNEAQ (reference sequence). This CDR3 region has 15 residues. Trimming stripped 1 base from V and 8 bases from J, with 14 bases between. The CDR3 nucleotides read TGTGCCAGCAGCTTAGGCCTGGGCAGTCTCGAAAAACTGTTTTTT. Its protein product is CASSLGLGSLEKLFF.

The rearrangement links TRBV7-2 to TRBJ1-5; D is possibly TRBD1 (5 bases). The length of the CDR3 is 13 residues. CDR1 is SGHTA and CDR2 is FQGNSA in the germline V gene. V dropped 1 base and J dropped 7 bases, with 8 bases sitting between them. CDR3 residues: CASSLEHRQPQHF. The CDR3 DNA sequence: TGTGCCAGCAGCTTAGAGCACAGGCAGCCCCAGCATTTT.

The chain combines TRBV7-9 with TRBJ1-4; 7 bases line up with TRBD1. This CDR3 comprises 13 residues. J lost 7 bases, V lost 5 bases, and 4 bases had no gene match. Germline lookup yields CDR1 SEHNR and CDR2 FQNEAQ (reference sequence). The CDR3 DNA follows: TGTGCCAGCAGCACTGGGACAGTTGAAAAACTGTTTTTT. Its protein is CASSTGTVEKLFF.

This clone was counted a single time. The genes are TRBV5-1 and TRBJ1-3; a weak D match, TRBD1 (5 bases). The length of the CDR3 is 14 residues. Trimming pared 3 bases from V and 4 bases from J, leaving 11 bases between. CDR1 and CDR2 from the germline V gene are SGHRS and YFSETQ. The CDR3 region has the DNA TGCGCCAGCAGCTACGGGGACTCCGGAAACACCATATATTTT. Its protein is CASSYGDSGNTIYF.

The chain uses TRBV5-4 and TRBJ1-4, with a tentative D call TRBD1 (5 bases). Trimming shortened V by 4 bases and J by 8 bases, and 12 bases separated the two germline ends. Germline CDR1 is SGHNT and CDR2 is YYREEE (reference sequence). The CDR3 covers 13 residues. The CDR3 DNA sequence: TGTGCCAGCAGCCTTCCCGGGGGGGAAAAACTGTTTTTT. As protein: CASSLPGGEKLFF.

This sequence joins TRBV12-5 and TRBJ2-1; D perhaps matches TRBD2 (5 bases). Trimming took off 1 base at V and 12 bases at J, with 16 bases between the two ends. Germline CDR1 and CDR2: LGHNT and FRNRAP. This CDR3 is built from 14 residues. CDR3: CASGLEDSFIGQFF. The CDR3 nucleotides read TGTGCTAGTGGTTTGGAGGACTCATTTATCGGGCAGTTCTTC.

CDR3 in amino acids: CASSARQGMNTEAFF. The CDR3 DNA is TGTGCCAGTAGTGCCCGACAGGGGATGAACACTGAAGCTTTCTTT. This chain connects TRBV19 to TRBJ1-1; 8 nucleotides align to TRBD1. The CDR3 extends over 15 amino acids. The trim removed 5 bases at V and 0 bases at J, leaving 5 bases unmatched. Germline V lookup: CDR1 LNHDA, CDR2 SQIVND (reference sequence).

The chain joins TRBV11-2 to TRBJ1-6; unclear D gene. Germline-derived CDR1 and CDR2 are SGHAT and FQNNGV. V was trimmed by 1 base and J by 10 bases, leaving 11 bases between them. This CDR3 is built from 14 residues. In DNA, the CDR3 is TGTGCCAGCAGCTTAGGGGCCATAAGCTCACCCCTCCACTTT. Translation: CASSLGAISSPLHF.

This chain uses TRBV7-3 with TRBJ1-4; 9 bases map to TRBD1. Germline values: CDR1 SGHTA, CDR2 FQGTGA. V dropped 5 bases and J dropped 8; count of bases not matched to a gene: 3. CDR3 length: 13 amino acids. The CDR3, as DNA: TGTGCCAGCAGCCCGGGACAGGGCGAAAAACTGTTTTTT. This encodes CASSPGQGEKLFF.

DNA of the CDR3: TGTGCCAGCAGGGGTCCTATGGGTGAAAAACTGTTTTTT. It translates to CASRGPMGEKLFF. The rearrangement joins TRBV25-1 to TRBJ1-4; D unresolved. V lost 6 bases to trimming and J lost 7 bases, with 12 bases between them. Per the germline V gene, CDR1 is MGHDK and CDR2 is SYGVNS. The CDR3 sequence is 13 residues long.

The V gene is TRBV30, the J gene TRBJ2-2; 8 nucleotides align to TRBD2. This CDR3 is built from 17 residues. Germline assignment: CDR1 GTSNPN and CDR2 SVGIG (reference sequence). Germline trimming cut 7 bases from V and 6 bases from J; bases unmatched to any gene: 19. Written as DNA, the CDR3 is TGTGCCTCCTCACCCCGTAGCGGGAATAGGAAGGCCGGGGAGCTGTTTTTT. It specifies CASSPRSGNRKAGELFF.

The chain is built from TRBV10-3 and TRBJ2-7; 7 bases map to TRBD2. Per germline, CDR1 ENHRY and CDR2 SYGVKD. The trim removed 8 bases at V and 2 bases at J, leaving 6 bases unmatched. This CDR3 has 13 amino acids. This chain's CDR3 is CAISAGVPYEQYF. The CDR3 DNA sequence: TGTGCCATCTCGGCGGGAGTACCCTACGAGCAGTACTTC.

This clone was picked up one time. The rearrangement links TRBV9 to TRBJ2-1, with 11 bases aligning to TRBD2. Germline values: CDR1 SGDLS, CDR2 YYNGEE. V was clipped by 2 bases and J by 5 bases; unmatched bases: 12. This CDR3 spans 18 amino acids. The CDR3 bases are TGTGCCAGCAGCGTCCGATCGGGCGGACTAGCGGGCAACAATGAGCAGTTCTTC. Translating it yields CASSVRSGGLAGNNEQFF.

CDR3: CATSDGDRGRIPYYGYTF. CDR3 nucleotides: TGTGCCACCAGTGATGGGGACAGGGGGCGTATACCTTACTATGGCTACACCTTC. The chain joins TRBV24-1 to TRBJ1-2; 12 nucleotides align to TRBD1. The CDR3 length is 18 residues. With 3 bases clipped from V and 3 bases from J, the junction kept 10 bases outside the gene matches. CDR1 KGHDR and CDR2 SFDVKD come from the germline V gene.

V usage is TRBV19 and J usage is TRBJ2-3; D is undetermined. Trimming took off 9 bases at V and 0 bases at J, with 7 bases between the two ends. CDR3 length equals 12 residues. Germline-derived CDR1 and CDR2 are LNHDA and SQIVND (reference sequence). CDR3 sequence reads: CASGFSTDTQYF. In DNA form, the CDR3 reads TGTGCCAGCGGGTTCAGCACAGATACGCAGTATTTT.

The gene calls are TRBV6-5 and TRBJ1-2, with a tentative D call TRBD1 (6 bases). V was cut by 7 bases and J by 4 bases, with 16 bases left in between. The CDR3 is 14 amino acids. Germline assignment: CDR1 MNHEY and CDR2 SVGAGI. Written as DNA, the CDR3 is TGTGCCAGCAATCCTGGGGGGCGAAGCTATGGCTACACCTTC. Its translation: CASNPGGRSYGYTF.

The chain links TRBV5-1 to TRBJ2-7; TRBD2 might be the D (6 bases). CDR1 and CDR2 (germline): SGHRS, YFSETQ. V lost 6 bases and J lost 3, with 16 bases in between. This CDR3 is 14 amino acids long. In nucleotides, the CDR3 is TGCGCCAGCACCCCCGGGACGGGGGACTACGAGCAGTACTTC. This translates into CASTPGTGDYEQYF.

This rearrangement joins TRBV15 to TRBJ2-3; unclear D gene. V was pared by 1 base and J by 4 bases, with 3 bases between. The CDR3 runs 12 residues. Germline V CDR1 and CDR2: LNHNV, YYDKDF (reference sequence). This chain's CDR3 is CATSRASDTQYF. In DNA form, the CDR3 reads TGTGCCACCAGCAGAGCGTCAGATACGCAGTATTTT.

V usage is TRBV5-6 and J usage is TRBJ2-7, with 7 bases matching TRBD1. V lost 3 bases to trimming and J lost 6 bases; unmatched junction nucleotides: 6. Per germline, CDR1 SGHDT and CDR2 YYEEEE. The CDR3 has 13 amino acids. The CDR3 loop reads CASSSPTGFEQYF. The CDR3 DNA reads as TGTGCCAGCAGCTCCCCGACAGGGTTCGAGCAGTACTTC.

The chain has TRBV6-4 and TRBJ1-1; D perhaps matches TRBD1 (5 bases). The CDR3 has 16 residues. The V and J ends lost 3 bases and 3 bases respectively, with 17 bases between them. Germline assignment: CDR1 MRHNA and CDR2 SNTAGT. CDR3 protein: CASSERAGRRDTEAFF. In DNA form, the CDR3 reads TGTGCCAGCAGTGAAAGGGCAGGGAGGAGGGACACTGAAGCTTTCTTT.

The V and J genes are TRBV4-3 and TRBJ2-2; no definite D call. Germline V CDR1 and CDR2: LGHNA, YSLEER. Trimming left V 0 bases short and J 7 bases short, with 9 bases between. This CDR3 has 14 amino acids. CDR3: CASSQDPGYGELFF. CDR3 DNA sequence: TGCGCCAGCAGCCAAGACCCTGGGTACGGGGAGCTGTTTTTT.

The chain couples TRBV7-8 to TRBJ1-1; no firm D call. This CDR3 region has 14 residues. The ends were cut back, 5 bases at V and 8 bases at J, with 18 bases in the middle. Germline CDR1 is SGHVS and CDR2 is FQNEAQ. CDR3 nucleotide sequence: TGTGCCAGCAGCCGGGGAGGGTCTAGTGGAGAAGCTTTCTTT. Encoded protein: CASSRGGSSGEAFF.

This clone was counted once. J is TRBJ2-1 and V is TRBV3-1 (or the pseudogene TRBV3-2); 8 nucleotides agree with TRBD1. The CDR3 sequence is 14 residues long. After removal of 4 bases from V and 10 bases from J, the junction contained 9 bases not matched to a gene. Germline-derived CDR1 and CDR2 are LGHDT and YNNKEL (reference sequence). This chain's CDR3 is CASSPGQGAREQFF. The CDR3 DNA follows: TGTGCCAGCAGCCCGGGGCAGGGGGCGCGAGAGCAGTTCTTC.